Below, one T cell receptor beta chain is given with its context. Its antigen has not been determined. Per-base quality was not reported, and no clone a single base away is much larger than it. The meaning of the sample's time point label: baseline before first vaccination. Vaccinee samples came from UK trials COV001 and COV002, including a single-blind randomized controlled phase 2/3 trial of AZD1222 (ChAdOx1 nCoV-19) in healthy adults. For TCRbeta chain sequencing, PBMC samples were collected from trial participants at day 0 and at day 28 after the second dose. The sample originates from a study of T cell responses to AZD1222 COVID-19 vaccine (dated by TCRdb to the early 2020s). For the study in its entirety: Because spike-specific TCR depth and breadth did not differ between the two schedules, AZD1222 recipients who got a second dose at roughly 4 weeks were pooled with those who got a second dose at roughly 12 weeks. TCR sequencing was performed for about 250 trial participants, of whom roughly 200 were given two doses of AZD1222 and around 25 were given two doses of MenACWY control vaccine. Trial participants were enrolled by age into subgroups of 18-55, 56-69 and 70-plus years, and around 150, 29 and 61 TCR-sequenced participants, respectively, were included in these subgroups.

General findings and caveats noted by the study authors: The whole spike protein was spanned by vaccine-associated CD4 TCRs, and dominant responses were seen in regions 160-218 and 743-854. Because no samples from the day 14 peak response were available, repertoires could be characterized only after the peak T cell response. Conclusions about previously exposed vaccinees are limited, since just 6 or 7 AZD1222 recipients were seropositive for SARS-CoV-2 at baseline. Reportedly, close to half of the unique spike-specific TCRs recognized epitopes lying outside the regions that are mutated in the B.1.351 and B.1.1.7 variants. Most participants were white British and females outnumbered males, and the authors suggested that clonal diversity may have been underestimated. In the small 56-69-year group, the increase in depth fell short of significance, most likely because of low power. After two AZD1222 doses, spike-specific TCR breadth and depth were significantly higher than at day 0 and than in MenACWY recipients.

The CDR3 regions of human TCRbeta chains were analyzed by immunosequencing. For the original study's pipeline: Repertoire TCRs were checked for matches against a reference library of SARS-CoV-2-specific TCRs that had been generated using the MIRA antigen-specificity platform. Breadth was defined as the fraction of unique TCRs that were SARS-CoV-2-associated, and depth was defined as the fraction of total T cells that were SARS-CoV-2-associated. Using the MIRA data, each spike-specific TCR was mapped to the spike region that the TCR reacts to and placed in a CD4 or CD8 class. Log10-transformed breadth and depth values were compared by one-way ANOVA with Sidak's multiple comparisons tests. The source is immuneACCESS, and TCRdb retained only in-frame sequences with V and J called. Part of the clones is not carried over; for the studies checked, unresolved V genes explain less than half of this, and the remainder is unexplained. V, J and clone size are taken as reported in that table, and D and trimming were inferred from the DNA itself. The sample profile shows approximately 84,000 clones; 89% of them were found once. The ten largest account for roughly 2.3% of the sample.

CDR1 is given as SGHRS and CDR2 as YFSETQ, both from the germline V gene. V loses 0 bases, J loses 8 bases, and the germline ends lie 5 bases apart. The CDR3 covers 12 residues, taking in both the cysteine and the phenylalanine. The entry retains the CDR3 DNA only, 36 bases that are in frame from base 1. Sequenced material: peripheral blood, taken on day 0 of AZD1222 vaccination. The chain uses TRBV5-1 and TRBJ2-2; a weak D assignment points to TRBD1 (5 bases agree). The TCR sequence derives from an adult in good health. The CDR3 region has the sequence CASSLAGGELFF. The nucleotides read TGCGCCAGCAGCTTGGCAGGGGGGGAGCTGTTTTTT. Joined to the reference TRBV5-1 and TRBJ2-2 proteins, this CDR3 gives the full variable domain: KAGVTQTPRYLIKTRGQQVTLSCSPISGHRSVSWYQQTPGQGLQFLFEYFSETQRNKGNFPGRFSGRQFSNSRSEMNVSTLELGDSALYLCASSLAGGELFFGEGSRLTVL.